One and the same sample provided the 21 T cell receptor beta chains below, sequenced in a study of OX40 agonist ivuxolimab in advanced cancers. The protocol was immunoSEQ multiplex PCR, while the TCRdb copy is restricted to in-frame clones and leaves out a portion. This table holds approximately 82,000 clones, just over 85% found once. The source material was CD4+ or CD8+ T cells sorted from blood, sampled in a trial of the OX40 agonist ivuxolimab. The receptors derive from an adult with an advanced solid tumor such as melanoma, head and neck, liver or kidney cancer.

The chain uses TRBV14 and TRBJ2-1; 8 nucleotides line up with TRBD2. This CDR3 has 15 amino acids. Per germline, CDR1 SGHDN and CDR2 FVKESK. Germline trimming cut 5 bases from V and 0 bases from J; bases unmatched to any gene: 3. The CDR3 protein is CASSILAGSYNEQFF. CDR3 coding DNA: TGTGCCAGCAGCATTCTAGCGGGCTCCTACAATGAGCAGTTCTTC.

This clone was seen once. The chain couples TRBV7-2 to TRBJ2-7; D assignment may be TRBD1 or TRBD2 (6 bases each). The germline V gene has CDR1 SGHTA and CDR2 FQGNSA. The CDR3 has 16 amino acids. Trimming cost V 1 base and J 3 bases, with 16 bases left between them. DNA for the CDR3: TGTGCCAGCAGCTTAGACGCAAACCGGGGGCTCTACGAGCAGTACTTC. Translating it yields CASSLDANRGLYEQYF.

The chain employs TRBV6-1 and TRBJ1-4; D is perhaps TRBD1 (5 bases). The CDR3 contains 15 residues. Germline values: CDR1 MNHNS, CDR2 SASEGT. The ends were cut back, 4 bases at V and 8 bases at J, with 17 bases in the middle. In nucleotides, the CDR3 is TGTGCCAGCAGTGCTAGGCAAGCGAGGGGAGAAAAACTGTTTTTT. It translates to CASSARQARGEKLFF.

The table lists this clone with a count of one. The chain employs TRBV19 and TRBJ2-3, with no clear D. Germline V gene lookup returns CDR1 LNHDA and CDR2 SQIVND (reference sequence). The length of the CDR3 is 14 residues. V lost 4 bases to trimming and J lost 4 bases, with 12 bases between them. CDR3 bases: TGTGCCAGTAGTAGACGGATGGACGCAGATACGCAGTATTTT. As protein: CASSRRMDADTQYF.

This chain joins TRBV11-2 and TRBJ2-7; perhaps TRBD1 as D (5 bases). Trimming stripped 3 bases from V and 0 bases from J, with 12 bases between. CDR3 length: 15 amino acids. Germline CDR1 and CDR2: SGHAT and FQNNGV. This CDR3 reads CASSFGHLDSYEQYF. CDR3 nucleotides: TGTGCCAGCAGCTTCGGACATTTAGACTCCTACGAGCAGTACTTC.

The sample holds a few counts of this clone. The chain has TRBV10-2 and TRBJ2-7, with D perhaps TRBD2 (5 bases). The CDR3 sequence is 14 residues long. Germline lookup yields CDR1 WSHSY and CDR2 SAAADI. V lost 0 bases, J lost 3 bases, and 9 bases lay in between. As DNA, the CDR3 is TGCGCCAGCAGTGAGTCGGGAGTAGTCTACGAGCAGTACTTC. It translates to CASSESGVVYEQYF.

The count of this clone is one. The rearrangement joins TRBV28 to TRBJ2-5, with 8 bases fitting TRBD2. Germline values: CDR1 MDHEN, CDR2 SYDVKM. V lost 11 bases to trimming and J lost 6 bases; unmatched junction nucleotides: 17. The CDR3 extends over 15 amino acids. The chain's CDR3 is CAGAGGGAGEQTQYF. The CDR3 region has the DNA TGTGCCGGGGCTGGGGGTGGAGCGGGAGAACAGACCCAGTACTTC.

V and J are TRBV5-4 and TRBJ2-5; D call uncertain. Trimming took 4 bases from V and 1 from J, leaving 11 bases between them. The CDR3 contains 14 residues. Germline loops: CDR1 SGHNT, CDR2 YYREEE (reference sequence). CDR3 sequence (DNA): TGTGCCAGCAGCCGGACGGCCGGCCAAGAGACCCAGTACTTC. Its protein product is CASSRTAGQETQYF.

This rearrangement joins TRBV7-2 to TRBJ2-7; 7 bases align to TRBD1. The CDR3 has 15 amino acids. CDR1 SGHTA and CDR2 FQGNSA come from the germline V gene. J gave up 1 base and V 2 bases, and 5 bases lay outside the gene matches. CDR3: CASSLPGQVSYEQYF. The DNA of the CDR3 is TGTGCCAGCAGCTTACCCGGACAGGTATCCTACGAGCAGTACTTC.

The CDR3 DNA follows: TGTGCCAGCAGTTCCCCCGGACAGGTTATGACTGAAGCTTTCTTT. Translating gives CASSSPGQVMTEAFF. The chain has TRBV28 and TRBJ1-1; 7 positions agree with TRBD1. The germline CDR1 and CDR2 sequences are MDHEN and SYDVKM. V gave up 4 bases and J gave up 5 bases; unmatched junction bases: 10. The CDR3 extends over 15 amino acids.

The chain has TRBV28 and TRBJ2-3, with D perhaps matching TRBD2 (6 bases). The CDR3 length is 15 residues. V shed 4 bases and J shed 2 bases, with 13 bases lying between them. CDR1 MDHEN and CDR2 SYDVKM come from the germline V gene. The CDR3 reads CASSSAAGNTDTQYF. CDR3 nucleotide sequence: TGTGCCAGCAGTTCAGCGGCGGGGAACACAGATACGCAGTATTTT.

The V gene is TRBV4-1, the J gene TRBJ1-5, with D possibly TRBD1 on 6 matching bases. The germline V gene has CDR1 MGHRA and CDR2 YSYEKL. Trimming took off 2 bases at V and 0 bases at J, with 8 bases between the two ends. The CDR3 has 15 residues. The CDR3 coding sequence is TGCGCCAGCAGCCAATCGACAGGTAGCAATCAGCCCCAGCATTTT. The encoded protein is CASSQSTGSNQPQHF.

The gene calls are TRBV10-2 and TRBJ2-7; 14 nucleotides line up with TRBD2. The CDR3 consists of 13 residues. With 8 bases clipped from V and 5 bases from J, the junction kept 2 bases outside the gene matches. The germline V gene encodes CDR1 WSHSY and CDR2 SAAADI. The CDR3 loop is CASGLAGGDEQYF. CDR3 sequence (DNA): TGCGCCAGCGGACTAGCGGGAGGAGACGAGCAGTACTTC.

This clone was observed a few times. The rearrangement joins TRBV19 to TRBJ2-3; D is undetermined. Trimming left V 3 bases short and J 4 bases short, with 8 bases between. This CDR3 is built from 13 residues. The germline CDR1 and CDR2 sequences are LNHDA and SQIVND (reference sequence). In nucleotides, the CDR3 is TGTGCCAGTAGTATGTTAAGGGCAGATACGCAGTATTTT. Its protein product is CASSMLRADTQYF.

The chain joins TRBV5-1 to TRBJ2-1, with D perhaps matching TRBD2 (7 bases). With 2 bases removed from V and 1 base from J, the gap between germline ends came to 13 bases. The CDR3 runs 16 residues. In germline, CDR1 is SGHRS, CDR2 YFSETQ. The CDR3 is CASSFGGGSSYNEQFF. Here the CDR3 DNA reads TGCGCCAGCAGCTTTGGGGGCGGGAGTTCCTACAATGAGCAGTTCTTC.

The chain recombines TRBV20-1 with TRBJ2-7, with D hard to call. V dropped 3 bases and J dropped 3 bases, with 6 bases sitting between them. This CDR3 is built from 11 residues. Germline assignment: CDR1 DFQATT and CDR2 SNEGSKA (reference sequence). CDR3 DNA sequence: TGCAGTGCTAGTTACAGCTACGAGCAGTACTTC. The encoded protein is CSASYSYEQYF.

The chain's CDR3 is CASSPGTGENTIYF. The CDR3 nucleotides read TGTGCCAGCAGTCCGGGGACAGGGGAAAACACCATATATTTT. The gene calls are TRBV6-5 and TRBJ1-3, with 10 positions matching TRBD1. The germline CDR1 and CDR2 sequences are MNHEY and SVGAGI. This CDR3 comprises 14 residues. With 5 bases clipped from V and 6 bases from J, the junction kept 4 bases outside the gene matches.

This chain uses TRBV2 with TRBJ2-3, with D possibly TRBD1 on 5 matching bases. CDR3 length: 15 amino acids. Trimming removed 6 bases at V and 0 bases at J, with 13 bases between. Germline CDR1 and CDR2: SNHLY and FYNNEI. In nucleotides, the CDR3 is TGTGCCAGCAGCCTCCAGGGTACTAGCACAGATACGCAGTATTTT. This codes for CASSLQGTSTDTQYF.

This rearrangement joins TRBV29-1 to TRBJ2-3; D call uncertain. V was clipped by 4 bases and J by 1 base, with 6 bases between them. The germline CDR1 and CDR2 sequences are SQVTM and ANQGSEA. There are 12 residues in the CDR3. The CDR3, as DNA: TGCAGCGTTGGTACCGGCACAGATACGCAGTATTTT. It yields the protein CSVGTGTDTQYF.

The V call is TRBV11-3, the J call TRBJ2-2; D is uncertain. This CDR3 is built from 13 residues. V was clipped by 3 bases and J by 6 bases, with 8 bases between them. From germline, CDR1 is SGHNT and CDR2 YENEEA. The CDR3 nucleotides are TGTGCCAGCAGCTTTAATAGTGCCGGGGAGCTGTTTTTT. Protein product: CASSFNSAGELFF.

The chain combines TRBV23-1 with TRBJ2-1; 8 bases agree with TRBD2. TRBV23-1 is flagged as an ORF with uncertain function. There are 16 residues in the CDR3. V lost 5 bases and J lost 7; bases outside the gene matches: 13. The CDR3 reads CASSRLPAGAANEQFF. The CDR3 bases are TGCGCCAGCAGTAGGCTACCAGCGGGAGCTGCTAATGAGCAGTTCTTC.